This passage covers 14 T cell receptor beta chains from one sample sequenced in a study of T cell responses to AZD1222 COVID-19 vaccine. Data came from immunoSEQ multiplex PCR; TCRdb stores just in-frame clones and leaves some out. Of about 120,000 clones in the sample, roughly 84% are singletons; the top ten hold around 6.2%. The sequencing used peripheral blood, collected on day 0 of AZD1222 vaccination. Every receptor here comes from an adult in good health.

The rearrangement joins TRBV5-1 to TRBJ2-7; 15 nucleotides agree with TRBD2. V trimming: 6 bases; J trimming: 8 bases; junction bases outside the gene matches: 6. Germline assignment: CDR1 SGHRS and CDR2 YFSETQ. CDR3 size: 14 residues. The CDR3 sequence: CASTLGLAGGKQYF. CDR3 bases: TGCGCCAGCACCCTGGGACTAGCGGGGGGTAAGCAGTACTTC.

V gene TRBV15 combines with J gene TRBJ2-5; 10 bases are shared with TRBD1. The CDR3 has 17 residues. J was trimmed by 3 bases and V by 0 bases; bases with no gene match: 7. Germline CDR1 is LNHNV and CDR2 is YYDKDF (reference sequence). The CDR3 DNA reads as TGTGCCACCAGCAGAGATGGGAGGACAGGGGGTAAAGAGACCCAGTACTTC. It yields the protein CATSRDGRTGGKETQYF.

The rearrangement uses TRBV28 and TRBJ2-3; TRBD2 aligns across 8 bases. Germline lookup yields CDR1 MDHEN and CDR2 SYDVKM. The junction had 6 bases not matched to a gene; V was cut back by 4 bases and J by 6 bases. The CDR3 has 14 residues. CDR3 nucleotide sequence: TGTGCCAGCAGTTCAGCGGGGGTAGGGGATACGCAGTATTTT. Its translation is CASSSAGVGDTQYF.

The chain joins TRBV28 to TRBJ1-5; tentative D call: TRBD1 (5 bases). V was pared by 6 bases and J by 6 bases, with 30 bases between. CDR3 length: 19 residues. CDR1 is MDHEN, CDR2 SYDVKM, per germline. The CDR3 protein is CASSKRNPGLTSLRQPQHF. The CDR3 DNA reads TGTGCCAGCAGCAAACGGAACCCGGGACTGACAAGCTTGCGTCAGCCCCAGCATTTT.

The chain carries TRBV5-4 and TRBJ1-1; no firm D call. Germline CDR1 is SGHNT and CDR2 is YYREEE (reference sequence). The CDR3 is made up of 13 amino acids. V lost 6 bases, J lost 2 bases, and 11 bases lay in between. Here the CDR3 reads CASTPRENTEAFF. The CDR3 region has the DNA TGTGCCAGCACCCCCCGCGAAAACACTGAAGCTTTCTTT. Looking up the rest from reference TRBV5-4 and TRBJ1-1 gives the full variable domain: ETGVTQSPTHLIKTRGQQVTLRCSSQSGHNTVSWYQQALGQGPQFIFQYYREEENGRGNFPPRFSGLQFPNYSSELNVNALELDDSALYLCASTPRENTEAFFGQGTRLTVV.

The chain has TRBV11-2 and TRBJ2-1; no firm D call. V was shortened by 5 bases and J by 10 bases, with 15 bases between the two germline ends. Germline-derived CDR1 and CDR2 are SGHAT and FQNNGV. The CDR3 is made up of 13 amino acids. In nucleotides, the CDR3 is TGTGCCAGCAGCCCCGCTAGGGTGGGCGAGCAGTTCTTC. Translating it yields CASSPARVGEQFF.

This chain joins TRBV6-2 or TRBV6-3 and TRBJ1-2; no firm D call. The ends were cut back, 6 bases at V and 6 bases at J, with 14 bases in the middle. Germline loops: CDR1 MNHEY, CDR2 SVGEGT. This CDR3 has 13 residues. The CDR3 DNA reads TGTGCCAGCAGCACGGGAGGGTCGAATGGCTACACCTTC. Residues: CASSTGGSNGYTF.

This chain connects TRBV27 to TRBJ2-7; D is undetermined. V lost 6 bases and J 4 bases, leaving 7 bases between the germline ends. This CDR3 region has 11 residues. CDR1 MNHEY and CDR2 SMNVEV come from the germline V gene (reference sequence). The CDR3 reads CASRYLYEQYF. DNA for the CDR3: TGTGCCAGCAGATACTTATACGAGCAGTACTTC.

The J gene is TRBJ2-5, the V gene TRBV24-1, with TRBD1 matching over 7 bases. With V trimmed by 7 bases and J by 0 bases, 7 bases remained unmatched. Germline CDR1 KGHDR, CDR2 SFDVKD. CDR3 length: 15 residues. CDR3 protein: CATRPTGQDQETQYF. CDR3 DNA: TGTGCCACCAGACCCACCGGACAGGACCAAGAGACCCAGTACTTC.

CDR3 loop: CASSLQGGNTEAFF. DNA of the CDR3: TGCGCCAGCAGCTTGCAAGGCGGCAACACTGAAGCTTTCTTT. The chain uses TRBV5-1 and TRBJ1-1, with D unresolved. The CDR3 has 14 residues. Germline V lookup: CDR1 SGHRS, CDR2 YFSETQ. The V end lost 1 base, the J end lost 2 bases, and 9 bases lay between the germline ends.

In this sample, this clone turned up once. The chain has TRBV29-1 and TRBJ1-3, with 9 bases lining up with TRBD1. The V gene's germline CDR1 is SQVTM and CDR2 ANQGSEA. There are 14 residues in the CDR3. Trimming removed 7 bases from V and 0 bases from J; junction bases left unmatched: 4. The CDR3 sequence: CSAGTGTSGNTIYF. In nucleotides, the CDR3 is TGCAGCGCAGGGACAGGGACCTCTGGAAACACCATATATTTT.

This sequence joins TRBV18 and TRBJ2-1, with D possibly being TRBD2 (5 bases). Trimming stripped 0 bases from V and 2 bases from J, with 17 bases between. The CDR3 runs 18 residues. The germline V gene encodes CDR1 KGHSH and CDR2 LQKENI. The CDR3 sequence: CASSPPKGAGEPYNEQFF. In DNA, the CDR3 is TGTGCCAGCTCACCACCGAAAGGCGCCGGGGAGCCCTACAATGAGCAGTTCTTC.

The chain uses TRBV6-2 or TRBV6-3 and TRBJ2-1; D possibly corresponds to TRBD1 (6 bases). Germline V gene sequence: CDR1 MNHEY, CDR2 SVGEGT. Trimming cost V 6 bases and J 6 bases, with 12 bases left between them. This CDR3 region has 13 residues. CDR3 sequence reads: CASSFRGSNEQFF. In DNA form, the CDR3 reads TGTGCCAGCAGCTTCAGGGGTAGCAATGAGCAGTTCTTC.

The rearrangement joins TRBV28 to TRBJ1-5, with a possible D match to TRBD1 (5 bases). The CDR3 is made up of 13 amino acids. Germline loops: CDR1 MDHEN, CDR2 SYDVKM. Trimming removed 8 bases from V and 5 bases from J, with 13 bases in between. The CDR3 spells CASLGPPHQPQHF. Here the CDR3 DNA reads TGTGCCAGCCTGGGACCCCCCCATCAGCCCCAGCATTTT.